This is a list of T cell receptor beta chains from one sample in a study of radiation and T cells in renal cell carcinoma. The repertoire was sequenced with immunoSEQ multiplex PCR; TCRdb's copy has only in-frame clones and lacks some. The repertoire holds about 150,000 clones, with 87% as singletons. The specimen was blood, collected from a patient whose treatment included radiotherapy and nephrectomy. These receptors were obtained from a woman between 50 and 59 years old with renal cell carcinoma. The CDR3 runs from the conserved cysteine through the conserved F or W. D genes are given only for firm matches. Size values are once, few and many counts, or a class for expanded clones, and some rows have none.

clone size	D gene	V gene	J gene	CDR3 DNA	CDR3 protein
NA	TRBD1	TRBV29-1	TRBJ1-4	TGCAGCGTTGAAGATCGGACAGGGTTCAAACTGTTTTTT	CSVEDRTGFKLFF
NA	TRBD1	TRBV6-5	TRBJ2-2	TGTGCCAGCAGTTACTTACCGGGACAGGGGGCCGGGGAGCTGTTTTTT	CASSYLPGQGAGELFF
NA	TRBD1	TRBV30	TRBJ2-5	TGTGCCTGGAGTATCGACAGGGGGGGGTCCCAGTACTTC	CAWSIDRGGSQYF
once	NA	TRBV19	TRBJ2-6	TGTGCCAGTAGTCCGCAGGGTAATACTGGGGCCAACGTCCTGACTTTC	CASSPQGNTGANVLTF
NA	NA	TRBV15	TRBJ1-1	TGTGCCACCAGCAGAGATCAGGGTGAAGCTTTCTTT	CATSRDQGEAFF
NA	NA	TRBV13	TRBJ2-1	TGTGCCAGCAGCTTAGGCTTTTTGGAGGGGCTAGCGCTATCCTACAATGAGCAGTTCTTC	CASSLGFLEGLALSYNEQFF
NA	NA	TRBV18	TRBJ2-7	TGTGCCAGCTCACCACCGAAGGAACGGGGGTACGAGCAGTACTTC	CASSPPKERGYEQYF
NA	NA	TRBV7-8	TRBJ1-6	TGTGCCAGCAGCCCTCGGGCTGGAGGGAATAATTCACCCCTCCACTTT	CASSPRAGGNNSPLHF
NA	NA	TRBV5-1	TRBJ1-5	TGCGCCAGCAGCCGAACAGCGGATAGAGATCAGCCCCAGCATTTT	CASSRTADRDQPQHF
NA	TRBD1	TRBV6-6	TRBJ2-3	TGTGCCAGCAGGACAGGGTATGGGATCACAGATACGCAGTATTTT	CASRTGYGITDTQYF
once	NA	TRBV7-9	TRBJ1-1	TGTGCCAGCAGCTTCCTCTCCAGTGGGAACACTGAAGCTTTCTTT	CASSFLSSGNTEAFF
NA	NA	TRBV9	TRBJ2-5	TGTGCCAGCAGCCCAGTAGGGGTTCGACCGGAGACCCAGTACTTC	CASSPVGVRPETQYF
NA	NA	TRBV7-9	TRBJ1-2	TGTGCCAGCAGCCCCACCGTGGGCGGCTACACCTTC	CASSPTVGGYTF
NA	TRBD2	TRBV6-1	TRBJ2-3	TGTGCCAGCAGTGGCCTAGCGGGGACAGATACGCAGTATTTT	CASSGLAGTDTQYF
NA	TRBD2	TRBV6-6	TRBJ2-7	TGTGCCAGCCAGACTAGCGGGGGGAGCTCCTACGAGCAGTACTTC	CASQTSGGSSYEQYF
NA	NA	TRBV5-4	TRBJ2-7	TGTGCCAGCAGCCAAAGGGACGGGTCCTACGAGCAGTACTTC	CASSQRDGSYEQYF
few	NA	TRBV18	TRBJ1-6	TGTGCCAGCTCACCAGGGGTTTACGATTCACCCCTCCACTTT	CASSPGVYDSPLHF
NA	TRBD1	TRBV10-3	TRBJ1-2	TGTGCCATCAGTGTCGGACAGGAGGATGGCTACACCTTC	CAISVGQEDGYTF
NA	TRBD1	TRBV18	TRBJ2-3	TGTGCCAGCTCACAGACGACAGGGGGCCCACACACAGATACGCAGTATTTT	CASSQTTGGPHTDTQYF
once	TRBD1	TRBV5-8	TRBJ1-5	TGTGCCAGCAGCTTGGTTCGACAGGGGAGACAGCCCCAGCATTTT	CASSLVRQGRQPQHF
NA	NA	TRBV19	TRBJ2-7	TGTGCCAGTAGTATCAACGGACGGGGGGCGCGGGAGCAGTACTTC	CASSINGRGAREQYF
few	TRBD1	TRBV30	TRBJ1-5	TGTGCCTTGGACAGGGGGTTGAATCAGCCCCAGCATTTT	CALDRGLNQPQHF
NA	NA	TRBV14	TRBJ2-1	TGTGCCAGCAGCCAAGTGGAGGGGGATTACAATGAGCAGTTCTTC	CASSQVEGDYNEQFF
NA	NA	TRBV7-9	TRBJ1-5	TGTGCCAGCAGCTTAGGAGGTCTTGATCAGCCCCAGCATTTT	CASSLGGLDQPQHF
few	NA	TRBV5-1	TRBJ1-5	TGCGCCAGCAGCTTGGATGGTAGCGGGGCATGGCATTTT	CASSLDGSGAWHF
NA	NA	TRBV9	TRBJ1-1	TGTGCCAGCAGCGCCCGGAGGGGCGACACTGAAGCTTTCTTT	CASSARRGDTEAFF
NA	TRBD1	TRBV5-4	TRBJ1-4	TGTGCCAGCAGCTCCTACCGGACAGGGTCGACTAATGAAAAACTGTTTTTT	CASSSYRTGSTNEKLFF
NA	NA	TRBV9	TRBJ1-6	TGTGCCAGCAGCAGCCGGGCCTCAAATAATTCACCCCTCCACTTT	CASSSRASNNSPLHF
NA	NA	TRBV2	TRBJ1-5	TGTGCCAGCAGTGCCCCCCGATCCCCCCAGCCCCAGCATTTT	CASSAPRSPQPQHF
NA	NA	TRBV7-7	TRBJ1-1	TGTGCTAGCAGCTTAGTGGAGGGCACTGAAGCTTTCTTT	CASSLVEGTEAFF
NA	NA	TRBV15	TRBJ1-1	TGTGCCACCAGCAGAGATAGGCAGGGAGACACTGAAGCTTTCTTT	CATSRDRQGDTEAFF
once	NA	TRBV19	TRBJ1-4	TGTGCCACGAGGCAGCGCTTAGCGGCTAATGAAAAACTGTTTTTT	CATRQRLAANEKLFF
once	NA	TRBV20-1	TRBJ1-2	TGCAGTGCTCAAACCCTCCCCGGCTACACCTTC	CSAQTLPGYTF
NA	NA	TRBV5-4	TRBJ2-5	TGTGCCAGCAGCACTGGACAGCAAGAGACCCAGTACTTC	CASSTGQQETQYF
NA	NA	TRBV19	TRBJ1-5	TGTGCCAGTAGTATAGCAGAACAGGGCCAGCCCCAGCATTTT	CASSIAEQGQPQHF
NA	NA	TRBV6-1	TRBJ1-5	TGTGCCAGCAGCAGGGGTCCCAATCAGCCCCAGCATTTT	CASSRGPNQPQHF
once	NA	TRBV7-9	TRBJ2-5	TGTGCCAGCGGGGGGTATTACCAAGAGACCCAGTACTTC	CASGGYYQETQYF
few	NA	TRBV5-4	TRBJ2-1	TGTGCCAGCAGCTCTCTCCGGGGACTCGTAAATGAGCAGTTCTTC	CASSSLRGLVNEQFF
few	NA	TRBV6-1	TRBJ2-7	TGTGCCAGCAGTCGCAGAATCTACGAGCAGTACTTC	CASSRRIYEQYF
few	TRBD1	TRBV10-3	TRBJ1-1	TGTGCCATCAGTGAAGACAGGGGCACTGAAGCTTTCTTT	CAISEDRGTEAFF
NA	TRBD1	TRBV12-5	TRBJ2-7	TGTGCTAGTGGTTTGGCCCAATTCCGGACAGGGGCATACGAGCAGTACTTC	CASGLAQFRTGAYEQYF